This T cell receptor beta chain was obtained from a study of blood T cell repertoires in COVID-19. Only in-frame clones appear in the TCRdb table, and some are missing; sequencing was by immunoSEQ multiplex PCR. The top ten hold around 1.5% of the sample, which has 160,000 or so clones, approximately 86% seen once. CDR1 is LGHNA and CDR2 is YSLEER in the germline V gene. The length of the CDR3 is 15 residues. V dropped 0 bases and J dropped 2 bases, with 10 bases sitting between them. The clonotype originates from a woman between 45 and 65 years old with acute or convalescent COVID-19. The rearrangement links TRBV4-3 to TRBJ1-2; D not certain. Sequenced: peripheral blood. CDR3 coding DNA: TGCGCCAGCAGCCAAGATGGAACGGGGAACTATGGCTACACCTTC. It encodes CASSQDGTGNYGYTF.